The rows below give T cell receptor beta chains drawn from one sample of a study of blood T cell repertoires in COVID-19. Profiled with immunoSEQ multiplex PCR; TCRdb holds only in-frame clones, not every one. The sample includes approximately 260,000 clones, around 82% of them seen just once. The sequencing input was peripheral blood. All receptors derive from a woman of 80 years or more with active or convalescent COVID-19. Each CDR3 is given with its conserved first and last residue. The D gene is left open where the match is weak. Size values are once, few and many counts, or a class for expanded clones, and some rows have none.

>-|TRBJ1-2|TRBD1|TRBV18
CASSPRLSPGQGYGYTF
TGTGCCAGCTCACCACGGTTATCTCCGGGACAGGGGTATGGCTACACCTTC
>-|TRBJ1-1|-|TRBV30
CAWSSQGSTEAFF
TGTGCCTGGAGTTCGCAGGGGAGCACTGAAGCTTTCTTT
>-|TRBJ2-7|-|TRBV28
CASSLGGGGSSYEQYF
TGTGCCAGCAGTTTAGGAGGGGGGGGGAGCTCCTACGAGCAGTACTTC
>-|TRBJ1-1|-|TRBV19
CASSNREPRAEAFF
TGTGCCAGTAGTAACCGGGAACCTAGGGCTGAAGCTTTCTTT
>-|TRBJ1-1|-|TRBV19
CASSIGTGYEAFF
TGTGCCAGTAGTATAGGCACAGGGTATGAAGCTTTCTTT
>-|TRBJ2-2|-|TRBV28
CASSFLRDSGGELFF
TGTGCCAGCAGTTTTCTCAGGGATTCAGGCGGGGAGCTGTTTTTT
>-|TRBJ2-3|TRBD1|TRBV7-9
CASSLLMGQNTDTQYF
TGTGCCAGCAGCTTACTTATGGGACAGAACACAGATACGCAGTATTTT
>-|TRBJ1-1|-|TRBV25-1
CASSEVGRAHTEAFF
TGTGCCAGCAGTGAGGTCGGCAGGGCCCACACTGAAGCTTTCTTT
>-|TRBJ1-1|-|TRBV19
CASSMRGSEAFF
TGTGCCAGTAGTATGAGGGGGAGTGAAGCTTTCTTT
>few|TRBJ2-2|-|TRBV7-2
CASSFRTANTGELFF
TGTGCCAGCAGCTTTCGGACAGCGAACACCGGGGAGCTGTTTTTT
>-|TRBJ2-1|TRBD2|TRBV28
CASVSGREYNEQFF
TGTGCCAGCGTAAGCGGGAGGGAGTACAATGAGCAGTTCTTC
>-|TRBJ1-2|TRBD1|TRBV28
CASRRYRGPYGYTF
TGTGCCAGCAGGCGTTACAGGGGGCCGTATGGCTACACCTTC
>-|TRBJ2-3|TRBD1|TRBV19
CASSIAGTGVRLYF
TGTGCCAGTAGTATAGCTGGGACAGGGGTTAGGTTGTATTTT
>few|TRBJ1-6|-|TRBV9
CASSVGLGGRDNSPLHF
TGTGCCAGCAGCGTAGGCTTGGGAGGGCGGGATAATTCACCCCTCCACTTT
>-|TRBJ2-7|-|TRBV4-2
CASSQDTGVSYEQYF
TGTGCCAGCAGCCAAGATACGGGAGTTTCCTACGAGCAGTACTTC